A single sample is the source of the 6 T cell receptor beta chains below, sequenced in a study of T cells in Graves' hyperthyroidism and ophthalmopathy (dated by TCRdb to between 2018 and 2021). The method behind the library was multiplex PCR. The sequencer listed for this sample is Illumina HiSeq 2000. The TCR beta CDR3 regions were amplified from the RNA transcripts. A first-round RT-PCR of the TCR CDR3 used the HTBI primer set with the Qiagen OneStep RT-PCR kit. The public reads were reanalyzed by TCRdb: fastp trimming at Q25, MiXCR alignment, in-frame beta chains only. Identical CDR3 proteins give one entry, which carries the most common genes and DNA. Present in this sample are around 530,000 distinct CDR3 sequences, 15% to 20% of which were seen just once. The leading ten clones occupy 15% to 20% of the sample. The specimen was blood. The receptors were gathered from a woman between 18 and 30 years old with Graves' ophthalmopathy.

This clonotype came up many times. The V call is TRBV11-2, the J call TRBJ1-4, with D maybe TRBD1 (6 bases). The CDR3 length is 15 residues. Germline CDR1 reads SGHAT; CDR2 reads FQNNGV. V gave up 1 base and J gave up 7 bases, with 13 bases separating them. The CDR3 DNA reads TGTGCCAGCAGCTTAGGGGCCAGGGGTGGTGAAAAACTGTTTTTT. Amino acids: CASSLGARGGEKLFF.

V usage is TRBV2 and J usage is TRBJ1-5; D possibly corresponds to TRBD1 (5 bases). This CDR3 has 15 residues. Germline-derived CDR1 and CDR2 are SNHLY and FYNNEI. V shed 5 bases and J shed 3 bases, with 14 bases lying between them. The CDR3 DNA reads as TGTGCCAGCAGTCAACAGGTTATGGACAATCAGCCCCAGCATTTT. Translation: CASSQQVMDNQPQHF.

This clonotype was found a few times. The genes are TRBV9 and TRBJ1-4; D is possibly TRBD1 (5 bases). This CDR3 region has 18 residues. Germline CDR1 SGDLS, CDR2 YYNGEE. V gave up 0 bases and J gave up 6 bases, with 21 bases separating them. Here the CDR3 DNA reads TGTGCCAGCAGCGTAGGCCCTCCTGCGGGGGTTTATTATGAAAAACTGTTTTTT. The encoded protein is CASSVGPPAGVYYEKLFF.

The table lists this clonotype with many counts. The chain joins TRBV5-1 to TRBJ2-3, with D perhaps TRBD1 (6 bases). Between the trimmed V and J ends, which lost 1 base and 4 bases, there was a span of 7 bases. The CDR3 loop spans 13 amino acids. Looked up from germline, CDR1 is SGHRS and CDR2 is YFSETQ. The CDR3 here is CASSLNRADTQYF. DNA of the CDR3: TGCGCCAGCAGCTTGAACAGGGCAGATACGCAGTATTTT.

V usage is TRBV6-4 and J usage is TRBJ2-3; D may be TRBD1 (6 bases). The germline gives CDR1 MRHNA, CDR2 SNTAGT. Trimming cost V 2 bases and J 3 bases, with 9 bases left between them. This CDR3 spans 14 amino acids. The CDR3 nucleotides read TGTGCCAGCAGTGACGCTACAGGGACAGATACGCAGTATTTT. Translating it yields CASSDATGTDTQYF.

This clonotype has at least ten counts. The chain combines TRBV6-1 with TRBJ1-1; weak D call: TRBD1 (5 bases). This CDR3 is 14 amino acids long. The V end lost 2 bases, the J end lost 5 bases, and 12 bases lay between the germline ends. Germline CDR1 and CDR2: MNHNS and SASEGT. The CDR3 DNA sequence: TGTGCCAGCAGTGAAATTCAGGGACGGACTGAAGCTTTCTTT. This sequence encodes CASSEIQGRTEAFF.